Following are 29 T cell receptor beta chains from one sample sequenced in a study of T cell repertoires in cytomegalovirus infection. Using its own MiXCR run on the reads, TCRdb lists one record per CDR3 protein. The sample has 250,000 or so distinct CDR3 sequences; approximately 17% are singletons. The source material was CD8+ T cells from PBMCs. The source of these receptors is a human donor in good health (CMV status not recorded). Some clones in this sample may be carry-over from other donors' samples.

Written as DNA, the CDR3 is TGTGCCAGCACCAGAGTGCTCGGGACCTACGAGCAGTACTTC. It is translated as CASTRVLGTYEQYF. This chain links TRBV28 with TRBJ2-7, with D perhaps matching TRBD2 (5 bases). Germline assignment: CDR1 MDHEN and CDR2 SYDVKM. This CDR3 region has 14 residues. The V end lost 7 bases, the J end lost 2 bases, and 15 bases lay between the germline ends.

Ten or more counts support this clonotype. The chain joins TRBV28 to TRBJ2-3; D call uncertain. Looked up from germline, CDR1 is MDHEN and CDR2 is SYDVKM. The V and J ends lost 1 base and 5 bases respectively, with 13 bases between them. The CDR3 has 15 residues. DNA for the CDR3: TGTGCCAGCAGTTTATCCCTTGGACCCCTAGATACGCAGTATTTT. This sequence encodes CASSLSLGPLDTQYF.

This clonotype was detected ten times or more. V gene TRBV11-2 combines with J gene TRBJ2-2; D is ambiguous. CDR1 is SGHAT and CDR2 is FQNNGV in the germline V gene. Trimming shortened V by 5 bases and J by 9 bases, and 7 bases separated the two germline ends. This CDR3 is 11 amino acids long. The CDR3 bases are TGTGCCAGCAGCGATGCCCGGGAGCTGTTTTTT. Protein: CASSDARELFF.

This clonotype was observed at least ten times. The chain combines TRBV7-6 with TRBJ2-2; TRBD1 agrees at 7 bases. The germline gives CDR1 SGHVS, CDR2 FNYEAQ. This CDR3 contains 15 residues. V lost 5 bases, J lost 2 bases, and 5 bases stayed unmatched. The CDR3 sequence: CASSLGDSNTGELFF. CDR3 bases: TGTGCCAGCAGCCTTGGGGACAGTAACACCGGGGAGCTGTTTTTT. The variable domain in full, with the rest retrieved from reference TRBV7-6 and TRBJ2-2, is GAGVSQSPRYKVTKRGQDVALRCDPISGHVSLYWYRQALGQGPEFLTYFNYEAQQDKSGLPNDRFSAERPEGSISTLTIQRTEQRDSAMYRCASSLGDSNTGELFFGEGSRLTVL.

This clonotype was seen repeatedly, ten times or more. V is TRBV7-6 and J is TRBJ2-5; tentatively, D is TRBD1 (5 bases). Trimming left V 2 bases short and J 1 base short, with 17 bases between. Per the germline V gene, CDR1 is SGHVS and CDR2 is FNYEAQ. This CDR3 has 17 amino acids. This CDR3 is CASSLRSLAGPQETQYF. In nucleotides, the CDR3 is TGTGCCAGCAGCTTACGGTCGTTGGCAGGGCCCCAAGAGACCCAGTACTTC.

This clonotype was seen more than once but under ten times. The rearrangement uses TRBV20-1 and TRBJ2-7; D may be TRBD2 (6 bases). The V end was cut by 5 bases, the J end by 4 bases, with 21 bases between. The CDR3 consists of 15 residues. Germline assignment: CDR1 DFQATT and CDR2 SNEGSKA (reference sequence). This chain's CDR3 is CSAGSAGSRVYEQYF. In DNA, the CDR3 is TGCAGTGCTGGATCGGCGGGGAGTCGCGTATACGAGCAGTACTTC.

This clonotype has a handful of counts. V gene TRBV19 combines with J gene TRBJ1-1, with D tentatively TRBD1 (6 bases). Germline CDR1 and CDR2: LNHDA and SQIVND (reference sequence). The V and J ends lost 7 bases and 3 bases respectively, with 12 bases between them. The CDR3 length is 13 residues. This chain's CDR3 is CASILTGHTEAFF. The DNA for the CDR3 is TGTGCCAGTATCTTGACAGGTCACACTGAAGCTTTCTTT.

This clonotype was detected only a few times. CDR3 in DNA: TGTGCCAGCAGTTACTCACAGGACAGAGGCTACAATGAGCAGTTCTTC. This translates into CASSYSQDRGYNEQFF. The rearrangement uses TRBV6-2 or TRBV6-3 and TRBJ2-1, with D tentatively TRBD1 (6 bases). The CDR3 consists of 16 residues. CDR1 and CDR2 from the germline V gene are MNHEY and SVGEGT. The V gene lost 0 bases and the J gene lost 3 bases, with 12 bases spanning the gap.

The CDR3 DNA sequence: TGTGCCAGCAGTCTCCGGGACGGTACAGATACGCAGTATTTT. This codes for CASSLRDGTDTQYF. V and J are TRBV28 and TRBJ2-3, with D perhaps being TRBD1 or TRBD2 (5 bases each). Trimming took off 5 bases at V and 3 bases at J, with 12 bases between the two ends. The CDR3 totals 14 residues. Looked up from germline, CDR1 is MDHEN and CDR2 is SYDVKM.

This clonotype was counted at least ten times. The genes are TRBV7-2 and TRBJ1-5; tentative D call: TRBD1 (6 bases). Germline assignment: CDR1 SGHTA and CDR2 FQGNSA. The CDR3 has 17 amino acids. Deletions cut 1 base from V and 4 bases from J, with 17 bases between. This chain's CDR3 is CASSLGIDRFGNQPQHF. DNA for the CDR3: TGTGCCAGCAGCTTAGGGATTGACAGGTTTGGGAATCAGCCCCAGCATTTT.

This chain uses TRBV20-1 with TRBJ2-1, with TRBD1 matching over 7 bases. Germline V CDR1 and CDR2: DFQATT, SNEGSKA (reference sequence). Trimming took 5 bases from V and 7 from J; bases not matched to a gene: 8. The CDR3 has 13 residues. DNA of the CDR3: TGCAGTGCTCCAGGGGGAATAGGGAATGAGCAGTTCTTC. Protein: CSAPGGIGNEQFF.

In its sample, this clonotype was seen once. The chain is built from TRBV20-1 and TRBJ1-3; TRBD1 agrees at 8 bases. The germline gives CDR1 DFQATT, CDR2 SNEGSKA (reference sequence). This CDR3 has 17 amino acids. Trimming took 3 bases from V and 1 from J; bases not matched to a gene: 11. The CDR3 reads CSARGPQGEHSGNTIYF. CDR3 DNA: TGCAGTGCTAGGGGACCACAGGGGGAACATTCTGGAAACACCATATATTTT.

Only a few counts were recorded for this clonotype. The chain joins TRBV7-6 to TRBJ2-3, with 7 bases aligning to TRBD2. CDR1 and CDR2 from the germline V gene are SGHVS and FNYEAQ. CDR3 length: 15 residues. J was trimmed by 4 bases and V by 5 bases; bases with no gene match: 9. This CDR3 is CASSPTAGRADTQYF. The CDR3 DNA reads as TGTGCCAGCAGCCCAACCGCAGGGAGGGCAGATACGCAGTATTTT.

This clonotype was seen ten or more times. This chain joins TRBV6-2 or TRBV6-3 and TRBJ2-1; the match to TRBD2 covers 13 bases. V was pared by 4 bases and J by 3 bases, with 3 bases of the junction left unmatched. In germline, CDR1 is MNHEY, CDR2 SVGEGT. The CDR3 has 16 residues. This CDR3 is CASSSGTSGDYNEQFF. For the CDR3, the DNA is TGTGCCAGCAGTTCCGGGACTAGCGGGGACTACAATGAGCAGTTCTTC.

The chain recombines TRBV2 with TRBJ1-6; no clear D. Germline values: CDR1 SNHLY, CDR2 FYNNEI. The ends were cut back, 6 bases at V and 8 bases at J, with 5 bases in the middle. The CDR3 is 11 amino acids. CDR3 region: CASSGDSPLHF. Written as DNA, the CDR3 is TGTGCCAGCAGCGGGGATTCACCCCTCCACTTT.

This clonotype was counted at least ten times. This chain joins TRBV7-8 and TRBJ1-1; TRBD1 matches 12 bases. Trimming removed 5 bases from V and 3 bases from J; junction bases left unmatched: 4. Germline CDR1 reads SGHVS; CDR2 reads FQNEAQ. CDR3 length equals 15 residues. CDR3 in amino acids: CASSVGTGGYTEAFF. The DNA for the CDR3 is TGTGCCAGCAGCGTCGGGACAGGGGGCTACACTGAAGCTTTCTTT.

J is TRBJ2-1 and V is TRBV5-1; D may correspond to TRBD1 or TRBD2 (5 bases each). In germline, CDR1 is SGHRS, CDR2 YFSETQ. Trimming stripped 2 bases from V and 5 bases from J, with 11 bases between. The CDR3 runs to 14 residues. The CDR3 is CASSFGGHNNEQFF. The DNA for the CDR3 is TGCGCCAGCAGCTTTGGGGGTCATAACAATGAGCAGTTCTTC. The full variable domain, its missing parts supplied by reference TRBV5-1 and TRBJ2-1, is KAGVTQTPRYLIKTRGQQVTLSCSPISGHRSVSWYQQTPGQGLQFLFEYFSETQRNKGNFPGRFSGRQFSNSRSEMNVSTLELGDSALYLCASSFGGHNNEQFFGPGTRLTVL.

This clonotype was counted at least ten times. J is TRBJ2-7 and V is TRBV6-5; D uncertain. V lost 5 bases, J lost 0 bases, and 26 bases lay in between. Germline lookup yields CDR1 MNHEY and CDR2 SVGAGI. This CDR3 has 19 amino acids. The CDR3 nucleotides are TGTGCCAGCAGTCCCTCCTCGAGCCGCCCTGGATTCAGCTCCTACGAGCAGTACTTC. This translates into CASSPSSSRPGFSSYEQYF.

In its sample, this clonotype was seen a few times. The chain employs TRBV5-1 and TRBJ2-1, with TRBD2 identical over 12 bases. This CDR3 comprises 15 residues. Germline CDR1 reads SGHRS; CDR2 reads YFSETQ. V shed 0 bases and J 10 bases; nucleotides not matched to a gene: 5. The CDR3 loop reads CASSLASGGAGEQFF. As DNA, the CDR3 is TGCGCCAGCAGCTTGGCTAGCGGGGGGGCCGGGGAGCAGTTCTTC.

This clonotype occurred a few times. The chain uses TRBV10-3 and TRBJ2-1; 13 bases match TRBD2. The V gene's germline CDR1 is ENHRY and CDR2 SYGVKD. The V segment lost 6 bases and the J segment 2 bases; nucleotides outside the gene matches: 4. The CDR3 extends over 16 amino acids. The CDR3 spells CAIRPTSGGAYNEQFF. As DNA, the CDR3 is TGTGCCATCAGACCAACTAGCGGGGGGGCCTACAATGAGCAGTTCTTC.

Only a few counts were recorded for this clonotype. This rearrangement joins TRBV28 to TRBJ1-6, with a weak D call TRBD1 (6 bases). The CDR3 spans 17 residues. Germline loops: CDR1 MDHEN, CDR2 SYDVKM. V was shortened by 2 bases and J by 4 bases, with 15 bases between the two germline ends. The CDR3 bases are TGTGCCAGCAGTTTAGAGGTCCAGGGGAGATATAATTCACCCCTCCACTTT. This translates into CASSLEVQGRYNSPLHF.

V usage is TRBV7-9 and J usage is TRBJ2-5; D unclear. This CDR3 is 15 amino acids long. Trimming took off 5 bases at V and 2 bases at J, with 15 bases between the two ends. Germline CDR1 and CDR2: SEHNR and FQNEAQ (reference sequence). The CDR3 is CASSRKTADQETQYF. The CDR3, as DNA: TGTGCCAGCAGCCGAAAAACAGCCGATCAAGAGACCCAGTACTTC.

This clonotype was found a few times. This rearrangement joins TRBV20-1 to TRBJ1-1, with D perhaps TRBD1 (6 bases). The CDR3 consists of 14 residues. V was shortened by 3 bases and J by 4 bases, with 15 bases between the two germline ends. Germline CDR1 is DFQATT and CDR2 is SNEGSKA (reference sequence). DNA for the CDR3: TGCAGTGCTAGCAGCAGGGGTTTGAGCACTGAAGCTTTCTTT. The encoded protein is CSASSRGLSTEAFF.

This clonotype has only one observation. A read error may be the cause here, since a much bigger clone is one base away. The J gene is TRBJ2-7, the V gene TRBV7-6, with D tentatively TRBD2 (6 bases). CDR1 and CDR2 (germline): SGHVS, FNYEAQ. The CDR3 length is 14 residues. Between the trimmed V and J ends, which lost 3 bases and 3 bases, there was a span of 12 bases. CDR3 DNA sequence: TGTGCCAGCAGCTTTGGCGCGGGGTTCTACGAGCAGTACTTC. Translating it yields CASSFGAGFYEQYF.

CDR3 nucleotide sequence: TGTGCCAGCAGTTATACCGGGACAAACCAGAACTATGGCTACACCTTC. Translated, it gives CASSYTGTNQNYGYTF. The chain employs TRBV5-4 and TRBJ1-2, with D maybe TRBD1 (6 bases). Per the germline V gene, CDR1 is SGHNT and CDR2 is YYREEE (reference sequence). The ends were cut back, 5 bases at V and 2 bases at J, with 19 bases in the middle. This CDR3 has 16 amino acids.

V and J are TRBV9 and TRBJ2-1; 10 bases fit TRBD2. This CDR3 spans 19 amino acids. Trimming at V came to 0 bases and at J to 3 bases, leaving 12 bases not matched to a gene. Germline CDR1 reads SGDLS; CDR2 reads YYNGEE. As DNA, the CDR3 is TGTGCCAGCAGCGTAGCGTTTGACAGGGTAGCGGGGGGCTACAATGAGCAGTTCTTC. Translated, it gives CASSVAFDRVAGGYNEQFF.

This clonotype was found a few times. This sequence joins TRBV27 and TRBJ1-1; D is ambiguous. In germline, CDR1 is MNHEY, CDR2 SMNVEV (reference sequence). The CDR3 covers 11 residues. Trimming took off 4 bases at V and 7 bases at J, with 7 bases between the two ends. In DNA form, the CDR3 reads TGTGCCAGCAGTTCCCGGGGTGAAGCTTTCTTT. Translating it yields CASSSRGEAFF.

This clonotype was detected a few times. The rearrangement joins TRBV15 to TRBJ1-4; no firm D call. The CDR3 covers 15 residues. Germline CDR1 LNHNV, CDR2 YYDKDF (reference sequence). The V gene lost 5 bases and the J gene lost 0 bases, with 10 bases spanning the gap. CDR3 loop: CATSRWAATNEKLFF. Here the CDR3 DNA reads TGTGCCACCAGCCGTTGGGCAGCAACTAATGAAAAACTGTTTTTT.

Of note for this clonotype: The junction departs from the called germline gene at one end, perhaps through a read error. This chain connects TRBV6-2 or TRBV6-3 to TRBJ2-7; the D gene could be TRBD1 or TRBD2 (6 bases each). The germline gives CDR1 MNHEY, CDR2 SVGEGT. The CDR3 totals 14 residues. CDR3 nucleotide sequence: TGTGCCAACAGTCTCCTGGACGGAGGGGGCGAGCAGTACTTC. This codes for CANSLLDGGGEQYF.